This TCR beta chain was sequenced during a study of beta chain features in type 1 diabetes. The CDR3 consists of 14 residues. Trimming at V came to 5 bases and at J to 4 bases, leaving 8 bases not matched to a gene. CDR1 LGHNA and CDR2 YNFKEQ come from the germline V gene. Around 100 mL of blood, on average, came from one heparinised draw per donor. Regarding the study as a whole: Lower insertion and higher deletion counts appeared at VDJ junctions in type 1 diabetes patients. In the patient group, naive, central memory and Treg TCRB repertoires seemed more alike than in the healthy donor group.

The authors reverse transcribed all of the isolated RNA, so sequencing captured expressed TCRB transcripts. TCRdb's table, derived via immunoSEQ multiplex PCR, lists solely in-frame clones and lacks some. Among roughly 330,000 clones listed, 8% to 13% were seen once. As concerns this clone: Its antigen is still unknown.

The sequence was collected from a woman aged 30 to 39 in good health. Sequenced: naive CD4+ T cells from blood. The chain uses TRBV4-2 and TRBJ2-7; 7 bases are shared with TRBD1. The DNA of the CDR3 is TGTGCCAGCAGCGCCCAGGGACAGAGATACGAGCAGTACTTC. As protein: CASSAQGQRYEQYF.